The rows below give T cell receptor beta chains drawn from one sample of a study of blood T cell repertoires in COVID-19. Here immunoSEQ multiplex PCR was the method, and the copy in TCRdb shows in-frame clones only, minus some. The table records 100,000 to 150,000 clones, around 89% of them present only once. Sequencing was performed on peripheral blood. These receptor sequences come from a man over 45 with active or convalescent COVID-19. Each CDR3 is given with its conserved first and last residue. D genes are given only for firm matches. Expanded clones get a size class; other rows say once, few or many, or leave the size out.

cdr3_nt: TGCGCCAGCAGCTCGTGGACTAGCGGGAGTTTAAGACGCACAGATACGCAGTATTTT; cdr3_aa: CASSSWTSGSLRRTDTQYF; v_call: TRBV5-1; d_call: TRBD2; clone_size: -; j_call: TRBJ2-3
cdr3_nt: TGCGCCAGCAGCCAAGGGTTGTACCGGGACAGGGAGTTAAATGAGCAGTTCTTC; cdr3_aa: CASSQGLYRDRELNEQFF; v_call: TRBV4-3; d_call: TRBD1; clone_size: -; j_call: TRBJ2-1
cdr3_nt: TGTGCCAGCTCACGGGGACAGGGGCCGGGGGAGACCCAGTACTTC; cdr3_aa: CASSRGQGPGETQYF; v_call: TRBV18; d_call: TRBD1; clone_size: -; j_call: TRBJ2-5
cdr3_nt: TGTGCCACCGCCGGACAGGGGGGCACCGGGGAGCTGTTTTTT; cdr3_aa: CATAGQGGTGELFF; v_call: TRBV24-1; d_call: TRBD1; clone_size: -; j_call: TRBJ2-2
cdr3_nt: TGTGCCATCAGTGAGTCTCCGGGACAGAACACTGAAGCTTTCTTT; cdr3_aa: CAISESPGQNTEAFF; v_call: TRBV10-3; d_call: -; clone_size: once; j_call: TRBJ1-1
cdr3_nt: TGCGCCAGCAGCCAAGCGATTGCAGATTCACCCCTCCACTTT; cdr3_aa: CASSQAIADSPLHF; v_call: TRBV4-3; d_call: -; clone_size: -; j_call: TRBJ1-6
cdr3_nt: TGTGCCACCAGTGATCCTGGGAGGAACCCTAGCACAGATACGCAGTATTTT; cdr3_aa: CATSDPGRNPSTDTQYF; v_call: TRBV24-1; d_call: -; clone_size: -; j_call: TRBJ2-3
cdr3_nt: TGTGCCAGCGGAACTAGCGGGAGGGTCTACGAGCAGTACTTC; cdr3_aa: CASGTSGRVYEQYF; v_call: TRBV7-9; d_call: TRBD2; clone_size: -; j_call: TRBJ2-7
cdr3_nt: TGTGCCAGCAGTGAAGCGTCGGCAGCGCTCTCCTACGAGCAGTACTTC; cdr3_aa: CASSEASAALSYEQYF; v_call: TRBV6-1; d_call: -; clone_size: -; j_call: TRBJ2-7
cdr3_nt: TGTGCCAGCAGCCCCGTAGAAAACACTGAAGCTTTCTTT; cdr3_aa: CASSPVENTEAFF; v_call: TRBV7-9; d_call: -; clone_size: few; j_call: TRBJ1-1
cdr3_nt: TGTGCCATCAGTGAGTCAAATAGACAGGGGGGGGACATTCAGTACTTC; cdr3_aa: CAISESNRQGGDIQYF; v_call: TRBV10-3; d_call: TRBD1; clone_size: -; j_call: TRBJ2-4